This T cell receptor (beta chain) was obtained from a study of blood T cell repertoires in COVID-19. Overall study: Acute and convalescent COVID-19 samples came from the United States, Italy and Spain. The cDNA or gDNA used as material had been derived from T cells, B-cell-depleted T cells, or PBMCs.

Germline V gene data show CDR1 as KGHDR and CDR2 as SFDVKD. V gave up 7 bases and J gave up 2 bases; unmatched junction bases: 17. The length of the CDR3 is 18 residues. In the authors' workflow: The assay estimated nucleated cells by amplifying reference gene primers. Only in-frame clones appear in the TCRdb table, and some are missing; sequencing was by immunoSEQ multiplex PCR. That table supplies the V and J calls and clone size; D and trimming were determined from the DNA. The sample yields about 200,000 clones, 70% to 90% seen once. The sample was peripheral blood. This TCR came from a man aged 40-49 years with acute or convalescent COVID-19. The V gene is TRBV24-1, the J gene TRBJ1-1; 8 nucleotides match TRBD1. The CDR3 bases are TGTGCCACCAGCGGGAGCCAGGGGGCGCCCCGGAGCAACACTGAAGCTTTCTTT. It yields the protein CATSGSQGAPRSNTEAFF.